This T cell receptor (beta chain) came from a study of blood T cells in healthy people across ages. The second PCR ran about 6 to 12 cycles with a sample-barcoded 5' primer and J-beta primers. TCRdb re-called the 5' RACE reads with MiXCR, one entry per CDR3 protein. The sample shows around 1.5 million distinct CDR3 sequences, around 55% of them seen only once. Germline lookup yields CDR1 SGHAT and CDR2 FQNNGV. V was shortened by 2 bases and J by 8 bases, with 7 bases between the two germline ends. The CDR3 consists of 12 residues. The origin of this receptor is a man in his late teens or twenties in good health. The gene calls are TRBV11-2 and TRBJ2-1; D gene unclear. The sequencing input was blood. The CDR3 DNA sequence: TGTGCCAGCAGCTTACTGTCACATGAGCAGTTCTTC. Protein: CASSLLSHEQFF.